This T cell receptor beta chain was found in a study of cytomegalovirus exposure and HLA in healthy donors. Study results and limitations: One variant, a missense change in DCLRE1C, was linked in a later analysis to TCR beta V- and J-gene trimming. Indistinguishability led to the exclusion of some V segments, TRBV6-2 and TRBV6-3 included. In a later analysis, HLA-C alleles had the fewest associated TCRs, DRB1 alleles the most.

PCR primers comprised 60 Vbeta and 13 Jbeta primers. Per the study methods: An analysis performed later counted about 80 million unique TCR beta chains (around 10 million of them shared). Sequencing was performed with immunoSEQ multiplex PCR; in TCRdb, only in-frame clones are kept and a portion is missing. The D gene and trimming were derived from the DNA, and the V and J assignments and clone size from that table. The sample contains 240,000 or so clones, around 76% of which appear only once. Regarding this clone: Its antigen remains unknown.

Losses at the gene ends were 5 bases for V and 3 bases for J; bases not matched to a gene: 3. The CDR3 totals 14 residues. Germline V gene lookup returns CDR1 MNHEY and CDR2 SVGAGI. The TCR was taken from a woman in her thirties or forties in good health and CMV-seropositive. The sequenced sample was PBMCs. The J gene is TRBJ1-1, the V gene TRBV6-5, with TRBD1 matching over 10 bases. The CDR3 DNA sequence: TGTGCCAGCAGTCGAGGGACAGGGGACACTGAAGCTTTCTTT. Translation gives CASSRGTGDTEAFF.